Following are 12 T cell receptor beta chains from one sample sequenced in a study of glioma-infiltrating T cells after dendritic cell vaccination. Using immunoSEQ multiplex PCR, the repertoire was profiled, and TCRdb retains in-frame clones only, with some absent. The sample lists 93,000 or so clones; 79% were seen once. The material was blood, obtained before dendritic cell vaccination. The origin of the receptors is a human donor with glioblastoma.

This clone is a singleton in its sample. The chain combines TRBV27 with TRBJ1-2; 10 bases align to TRBD1. J lost 8 bases, V lost 6 bases, and 12 bases had no gene match. This CDR3 has 15 residues. The germline gives CDR1 MNHEY, CDR2 SMNVEV (reference sequence). CDR3 nucleotides: TGTGCCAGCAGCCTTCGACAGGGGGCTCCGGGGGGCTACACCTTC. This translates into CASSLRQGAPGGYTF.

This sequence joins TRBV5-1 and TRBJ1-1; no definite D call. Trimming took off 1 base at V and 0 bases at J, with 4 bases between the two ends. The CDR3 totals 13 residues. Germline V gene sequence: CDR1 SGHRS, CDR2 YFSETQ. The CDR3 spells CASSLRLNTEAFF. CDR3 coding DNA: TGCGCCAGCAGCTTGCGGTTGAACACTGAAGCTTTCTTT.

CDR3 loop: CASSPSGQGGYTF. In nucleotides, the CDR3 is TGTGCCAGCAGCCCATCAGGACAGGGTGGCTACACCTTC. The chain carries TRBV7-6 and TRBJ1-2; TRBD1 aligns across 8 bases. Trimming cost V 5 bases and J 7 bases; bases outside gene matches: 6. The CDR3 sequence is 13 residues long. The germline V gene encodes CDR1 SGHVS and CDR2 FNYEAQ.

The rearrangement links TRBV11-1 to TRBJ1-1; possible D gene TRBD1, 6 bases. V lost 3 bases and J 5 bases, leaving 10 bases between the germline ends. Germline assignment: CDR1 SGHAT and CDR2 FQDESV (reference sequence). The CDR3 is made up of 13 amino acids. CDR3 in amino acids: CASSFRGETEAFF. CDR3 DNA sequence: TGTGCCAGCAGCTTCAGGGGAGAAACTGAAGCTTTCTTT.

V and J are TRBV19 and TRBJ1-4; TRBD1 agrees at 9 bases. CDR1 is LNHDA, CDR2 SQIVND, per germline (reference sequence). This CDR3 is 14 amino acids long. V dropped 7 bases and J dropped 8; count of bases not matched to a gene: 8. The DNA for the CDR3 is TGTGCCAGTACCTCGGACAGGGGAGGGGAAAAACTGTTTTTT. Translated: CASTSDRGGEKLFF.

The V and J genes are TRBV6-1 and TRBJ2-7, with D possibly TRBD1 on 6 matching bases. V was clipped by 5 bases and J by 3 bases, with 14 bases between them. The CDR3 loop spans 14 amino acids. CDR1 and CDR2 (germline): MNHNS, SASEGT. The DNA for the CDR3 is TGTGCCAGCAGTCCTCCGGACAGAGGCTACGAGCAGTACTTC. It is translated as CASSPPDRGYEQYF.

The rearrangement uses TRBV20-1 and TRBJ2-7; 7 bases match TRBD1. Looked up from germline, CDR1 is DFQATT and CDR2 is SNEGSKA (reference sequence). This CDR3 is built from 11 residues. V trimming: 5 bases; J trimming: 3 bases; junction bases outside the gene matches: 1. CDR3 sequence: CSAGDSYEQYF. The CDR3 DNA follows: TGCAGTGCTGGGGACAGCTACGAGCAGTACTTC.

This chain links TRBV6-1 with TRBJ2-5, with 12 bases identical to TRBD2. From germline, CDR1 is MNHNS and CDR2 SASEGT. J lost 5 bases, V lost 4 bases, and 11 bases had no gene match. There are 17 residues in the CDR3. The CDR3 loop reads CASSGTSGIGRGETQYF. CDR3 DNA: TGTGCCAGCAGTGGGACTAGCGGGATAGGAAGAGGGGAGACCCAGTACTTC.

V gene TRBV4-3 combines with J gene TRBJ1-2, with TRBD1 matching over 8 bases. J lost 4 bases, V lost 1 base, and 8 bases had no gene match. In germline, CDR1 is LGHNA, CDR2 YSLEER. This CDR3 spans 16 amino acids. The CDR3 DNA follows: TGCGCCAGCAGCCAAGCTCCGGGACAGGCCTTCTATGGCTACACCTTC. This codes for CASSQAPGQAFYGYTF.

The rearrangement joins TRBV7-6 to TRBJ2-5; weak D call: TRBD2 (5 bases). The germline V gene has CDR1 SGHVS and CDR2 FNYEAQ. The CDR3 is 14 amino acids. Between the trimmed V and J ends, which lost 3 bases and 5 bases, there was a span of 13 bases. CDR3 in DNA: TGTGCCAGCAGCTTGGCGTGGGGAGAGGAGACCCAGTACTTC. This gives the protein CASSLAWGEETQYF.

This chain links TRBV15 with TRBJ2-2, with TRBD2 matching over 9 bases. After removal of 0 bases from V and 5 bases from J, the junction contained 16 bases not matched to a gene. The CDR3 covers 20 residues. Germline V lookup: CDR1 LNHNV, CDR2 YYDKDF (reference sequence). The CDR3 DNA follows: TGTGCCACCAGCAGAGATCCTCCCCCGCGGGAGGGCCGGGGTACCGGGGAGCTGTTTTTT. Translating it yields CATSRDPPPREGRGTGELFF.

This clone was picked up a small number of times. The rearrangement joins TRBV7-9 to TRBJ2-7, with D maybe TRBD1 (5 bases). Trimming cost V 3 bases and J 3 bases, with 6 bases left between them. The CDR3 covers 12 residues. The germline gives CDR1 SEHNR, CDR2 FQNEAQ (reference sequence). The CDR3 here is CASSFTGYEQYF. For the CDR3, the DNA is TGTGCCAGCAGCTTTACAGGCTACGAGCAGTACTTC.